This TCR beta chain was sequenced for a study of Graves' ophthalmopathy and Graves' hyperthyroidism. Study-wide results and limits: Most expanded clonotypes in thyroid above 0.001 frequency also showed up in blood.

The study amplified TCR beta CDR3 regions using RNA transcripts. HTBI primers served in a first-round RT-PCR, which a second-round multiplex PCR followed. TCRdb processed the multiplex PCR reads anew with MiXCR; each CDR3 protein has one entry. The repertoire holds over a million distinct CDR3 sequences, with 35% to 45% as singletons. The length of the CDR3 is 20 amino acids, counting both ends. Germline-derived CDR1 and CDR2 are SGHVS and FNYEAQ. Each hyperthyroidism patient was newly diagnosed, with under 2 months' duration, and aged 18 to 65. Patients were diagnosed from clinical symptoms, serum thyroxine, TRAb, thyroid ultrasound and orbital computed tomography. Regarding this clonotype: Its antigen is as yet unknown. No DNA is shown, since the ends of the CDR3 on it are uncertain; the CDR3 is the one TCRdb lists.

The sequence was collected from an adult man with Graves' hyperthyroidism. The sequencing input was peripheral blood or thyroid tissue (not recorded which). The V call is TRBV7-6, the J call TRBJ2-2; no DNA check was done on the table's D call, TRBD1. CDR3: CASSFYICSASQGATGELFF.